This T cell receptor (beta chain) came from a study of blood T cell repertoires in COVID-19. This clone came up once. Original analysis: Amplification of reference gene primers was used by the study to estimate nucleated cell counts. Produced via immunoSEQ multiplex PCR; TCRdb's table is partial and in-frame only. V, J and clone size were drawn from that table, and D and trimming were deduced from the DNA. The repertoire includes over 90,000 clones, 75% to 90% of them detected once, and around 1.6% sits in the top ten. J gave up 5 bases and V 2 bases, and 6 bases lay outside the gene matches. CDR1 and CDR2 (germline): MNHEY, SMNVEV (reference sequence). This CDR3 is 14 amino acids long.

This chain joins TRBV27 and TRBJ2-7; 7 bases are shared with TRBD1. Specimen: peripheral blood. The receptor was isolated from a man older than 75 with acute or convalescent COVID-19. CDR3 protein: CASSLQGDGDEQYF. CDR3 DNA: TGTGCCAGCAGTTTACAGGGGGATGGGGACGAGCAGTACTTC.